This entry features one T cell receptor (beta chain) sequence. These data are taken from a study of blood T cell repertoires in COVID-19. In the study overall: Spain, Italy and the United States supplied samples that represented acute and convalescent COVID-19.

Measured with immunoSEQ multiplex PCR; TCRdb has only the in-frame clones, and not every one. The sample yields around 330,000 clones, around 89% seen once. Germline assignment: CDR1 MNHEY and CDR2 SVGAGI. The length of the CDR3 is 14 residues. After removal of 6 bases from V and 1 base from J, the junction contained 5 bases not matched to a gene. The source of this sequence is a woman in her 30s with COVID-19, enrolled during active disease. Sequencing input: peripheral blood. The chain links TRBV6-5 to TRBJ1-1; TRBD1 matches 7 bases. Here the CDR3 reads CASRPGDRNTEAFF. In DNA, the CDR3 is TGTGCCAGCAGACCCGGGGACAGGAACACTGAAGCTTTCTTT.